The rows below give T cell receptor beta chains drawn from one sample of a study of cytomegalovirus exposure and HLA in healthy donors. Profiling relied on immunoSEQ multiplex PCR, and the TCRdb table lists in-frame clones only, not all of them. The data contain tens of thousands of clones, approximately 80% of them singletons. The sequencing sample was made of PBMCs. The source of these receptors is a man aged 25-45 years in good health and CMV-seronegative. CDR3s include the opening cysteine and the closing phenylalanine or tryptophan. The order of the fields is D gene, J gene, V gene, CDR3 protein. The D gene is left open where the match is weak.

d_gene: -; j_gene: TRBJ2-7; v_gene: TRBV7-2; CDR3aa: CASSTWDNYEQYF
d_gene: -; j_gene: TRBJ1-5; v_gene: TRBV7-6; CDR3aa: CASSLDGGTSNQPQHF
d_gene: -; j_gene: TRBJ2-1; v_gene: TRBV10-1; CDR3aa: CASSPFCGHEQFF
d_gene: TRBD1; j_gene: TRBJ1-2; v_gene: TRBV6-5; CDR3aa: CASRRDRGNYGYTF
d_gene: TRBD2; j_gene: TRBJ2-7; v_gene: TRBV7-2; CDR3aa: CASSLARGGYEQYF
d_gene: -; j_gene: TRBJ1-1; v_gene: TRBV10-3; CDR3aa: CAMRPVGGSNTEAFF
d_gene: -; j_gene: TRBJ2-5; v_gene: TRBV30; CDR3aa: CAWSVRNQETQYF
d_gene: TRBD1; j_gene: TRBJ1-2; v_gene: TRBV28; CDR3aa: CASSAGQGADYGYTF
d_gene: TRBD1; j_gene: TRBJ1-2; v_gene: TRBV27; CDR3aa: CASSYRDRPSGGYTF
d_gene: -; j_gene: TRBJ2-3; v_gene: TRBV30; CDR3aa: CAWSRLADTQYF
d_gene: TRBD2; j_gene: TRBJ2-3; v_gene: TRBV18; CDR3aa: CASSPPGLESQYF
d_gene: -; j_gene: TRBJ1-3; v_gene: TRBV11-2; CDR3aa: CASSLVDSTIYF
d_gene: TRBD1; j_gene: TRBJ1-5; v_gene: TRBV28; CDR3aa: CASSARDRGSNQPQHF
d_gene: -; j_gene: TRBJ1-4; v_gene: TRBV2; CDR3aa: CASSLGGGEKLFF
d_gene: TRBD2; j_gene: TRBJ2-2; v_gene: TRBV5-8; CDR3aa: CASSLLAGSGELFF
d_gene: TRBD1; j_gene: TRBJ2-5; v_gene: TRBV7-6; CDR3aa: CASSPTGSRQETQYF
d_gene: TRBD2; j_gene: TRBJ2-7; v_gene: TRBV9; CDR3aa: CASSAGGISYEQYF
d_gene: -; j_gene: TRBJ2-1; v_gene: TRBV4-1; CDR3aa: CASSQDWGGNDNEQFF
d_gene: TRBD2; j_gene: TRBJ2-5; v_gene: TRBV2; CDR3aa: CASSGLAGYLETQYF
d_gene: -; j_gene: TRBJ2-2; v_gene: TRBV14; CDR3aa: CASSQAGPVTGELFF
d_gene: TRBD2; j_gene: TRBJ2-3; v_gene: TRBV6-5; CDR3aa: CASSQRGPTDTQYF
d_gene: -; j_gene: TRBJ1-1; v_gene: TRBV9; CDR3aa: CASSPMNPGLANTEAFF
d_gene: TRBD1; j_gene: TRBJ2-7; v_gene: TRBV7-6; CDR3aa: CASSPGQGTYEQYF
d_gene: -; j_gene: TRBJ1-2; v_gene: TRBV25-1; CDR3aa: CASSEYPDGQRAGYTF
d_gene: TRBD1; j_gene: TRBJ2-7; v_gene: TRBV18; CDR3aa: CASSPGTGEPYEQYF
d_gene: -; j_gene: TRBJ1-4; v_gene: TRBV5-1; CDR3aa: CASSFGYWGQKGEKLFF
d_gene: -; j_gene: TRBJ1-3; v_gene: TRBV15; CDR3aa: CATSREEGGNTIYF
d_gene: TRBD1; j_gene: TRBJ2-7; v_gene: TRBV19; CDR3aa: CASSGGTGRSSYEQYF
d_gene: -; j_gene: TRBJ2-1; v_gene: TRBV18; CDR3aa: CASSPREGGEQFF
d_gene: TRBD1; j_gene: TRBJ1-1; v_gene: TRBV7-6; CDR3aa: CASSPRTGGTEAFF
d_gene: -; j_gene: TRBJ1-2; v_gene: TRBV19; CDR3aa: CASSIKGLRGWGGYTF
d_gene: -; j_gene: TRBJ2-6; v_gene: TRBV29-1; CDR3aa: CSVGGWSGANVLTF
d_gene: -; j_gene: TRBJ1-1; v_gene: TRBV7-2; CDR3aa: CASSHGQYTEAFF
d_gene: -; j_gene: TRBJ1-2; v_gene: TRBV29-1; CDR3aa: CSVAGFNYGYTF
d_gene: -; j_gene: TRBJ2-7; v_gene: TRBV7-8; CDR3aa: CASSSLAGKVGYEQYF
d_gene: -; j_gene: TRBJ2-5; v_gene: TRBV6-5; CDR3aa: CASSYSRLQETQYF
d_gene: -; j_gene: TRBJ1-4; v_gene: TRBV7-6; CDR3aa: CASSQGLFEEKLFF
d_gene: TRBD1; j_gene: TRBJ2-7; v_gene: TRBV6-5; CDR3aa: CASRKDRGRTNEQYF
d_gene: -; j_gene: TRBJ1-1; v_gene: TRBV27; CDR3aa: CASSKTVYRDTEAFF
d_gene: -; j_gene: TRBJ1-5; v_gene: TRBV6-5; CDR3aa: CASSWASNQPQHF
d_gene: -; j_gene: TRBJ2-3; v_gene: TRBV15; CDR3aa: CATEKGGEDTQYF
d_gene: -; j_gene: TRBJ1-5; v_gene: TRBV4-1; CDR3aa: CASSQKNLTGNQPQHF
d_gene: TRBD1; j_gene: TRBJ1-4; v_gene: TRBV7-6; CDR3aa: CASSLRTGLNEKLFF
d_gene: -; j_gene: TRBJ2-7; v_gene: TRBV5-1; CDR3aa: CASSLQGGSEQYF
d_gene: -; j_gene: TRBJ2-2; v_gene: TRBV30; CDR3aa: CAWTSYLPNTGELFF
d_gene: TRBD1; j_gene: TRBJ2-7; v_gene: TRBV6-1; CDR3aa: CASSRDRGGSYEQYF